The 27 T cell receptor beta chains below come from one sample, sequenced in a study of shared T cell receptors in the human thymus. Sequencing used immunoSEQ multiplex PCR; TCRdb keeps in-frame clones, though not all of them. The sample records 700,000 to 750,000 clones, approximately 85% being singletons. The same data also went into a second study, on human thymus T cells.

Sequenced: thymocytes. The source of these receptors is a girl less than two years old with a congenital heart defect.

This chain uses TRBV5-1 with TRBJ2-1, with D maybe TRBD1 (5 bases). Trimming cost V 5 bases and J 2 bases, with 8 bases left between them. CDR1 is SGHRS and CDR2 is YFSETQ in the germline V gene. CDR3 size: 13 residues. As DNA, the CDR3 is TGCGCCAGCAGGACAGACCCCTACAATGAGCAGTTCTTC. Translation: CASRTDPYNEQFF.

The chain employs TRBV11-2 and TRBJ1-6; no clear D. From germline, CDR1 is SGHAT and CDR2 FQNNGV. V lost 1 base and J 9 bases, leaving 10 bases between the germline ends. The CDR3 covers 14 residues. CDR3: CASSLGKPVSPLHF. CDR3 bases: TGTGCCAGCAGCTTAGGCAAGCCGGTTTCACCCCTCCACTTT.

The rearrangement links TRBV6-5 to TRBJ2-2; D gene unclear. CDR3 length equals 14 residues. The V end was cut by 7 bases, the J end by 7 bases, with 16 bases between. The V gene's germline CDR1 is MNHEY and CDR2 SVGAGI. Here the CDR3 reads CASKPHQGDGELFF. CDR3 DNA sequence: TGTGCCAGCAAACCACACCAAGGAGACGGGGAGCTGTTTTTT.

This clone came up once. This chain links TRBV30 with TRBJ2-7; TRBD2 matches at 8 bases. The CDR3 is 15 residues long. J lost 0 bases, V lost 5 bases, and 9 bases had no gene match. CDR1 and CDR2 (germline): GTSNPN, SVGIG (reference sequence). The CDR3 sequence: CAWGLAGQSSYEQYF. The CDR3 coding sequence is TGTGCCTGGGGGCTAGCGGGTCAGAGCTCCTACGAGCAGTACTTC.

The CDR3 DNA is TGTGCCAGCTCACCGTACATAACCGGGACAGGGCGTGTTAACTATGGCTACACCTTC. Protein: CASSPYITGTGRVNYGYTF. V usage is TRBV18 and J usage is TRBJ1-2; 9 bases fit TRBD1. The germline CDR1 and CDR2 sequences are KGHSH and LQKENI. The CDR3 loop spans 19 amino acids. J was trimmed by 1 base and V by 3 bases; bases with no gene match: 15.

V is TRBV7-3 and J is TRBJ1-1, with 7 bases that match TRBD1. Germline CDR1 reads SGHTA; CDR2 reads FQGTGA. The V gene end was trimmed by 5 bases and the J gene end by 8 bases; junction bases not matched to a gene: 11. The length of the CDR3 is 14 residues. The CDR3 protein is CASSPTGLGVEAFF. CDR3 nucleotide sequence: TGTGCCAGCAGCCCGACAGGGCTGGGAGTCGAAGCTTTCTTT. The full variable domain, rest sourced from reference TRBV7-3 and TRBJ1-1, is GAGVSQTPSNKVTEKGKYVELRCDPISGHTALYWYRQSLGQGPEFLIYFQGTGAADDSGLPNDRFFAVRPEGSVSTLKIQRTERGDSAVYLCASSPTGLGVEAFFGQGTRLTVV.

The CDR3 bases are TGTGCCATCAGTGAGTTGGGCTTTCGGTGCGATACGCAGTATTTT. Translated, it gives CAISELGFRCDTQYF. The chain recombines TRBV10-3 with TRBJ2-3; D gene ambiguous. Per germline, CDR1 ENHRY and CDR2 SYGVKD. Trimming removed 1 base at V and 6 bases at J, with 14 bases between. The length of the CDR3 is 15 residues.

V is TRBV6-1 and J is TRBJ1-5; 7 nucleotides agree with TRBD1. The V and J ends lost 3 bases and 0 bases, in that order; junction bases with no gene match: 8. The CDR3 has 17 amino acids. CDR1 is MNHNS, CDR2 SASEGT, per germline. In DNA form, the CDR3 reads TGTGCCAGCAGTGACCCCCGGGAGGGGGCTAGCAATCAGCCCCAGCATTTT. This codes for CASSDPREGASNQPQHF.

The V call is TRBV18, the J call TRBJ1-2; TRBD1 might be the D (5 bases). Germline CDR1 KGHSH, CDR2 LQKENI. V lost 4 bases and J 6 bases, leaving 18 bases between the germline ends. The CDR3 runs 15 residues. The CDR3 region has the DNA TGTGCCAGCTCACTCGGAAGGACATCGTCCCATGGCTACACCTTC. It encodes CASSLGRTSSHGYTF.

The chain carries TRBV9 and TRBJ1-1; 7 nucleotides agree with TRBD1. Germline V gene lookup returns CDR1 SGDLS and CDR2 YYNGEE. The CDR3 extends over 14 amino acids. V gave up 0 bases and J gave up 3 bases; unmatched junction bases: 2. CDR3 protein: CASSVEGQHTEAFF. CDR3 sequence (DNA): TGTGCCAGCAGCGTAGAGGGACAGCACACTGAAGCTTTCTTT.

The CDR3 sequence is CASGKPGLVGETQYF. In nucleotides, the CDR3 is TGTGCCAGCGGCAAACCCGGACTAGTGGGAGAGACCCAGTACTTC. This chain links TRBV27 with TRBJ2-5; 7 nucleotides match TRBD2. Germline V lookup: CDR1 MNHEY, CDR2 SMNVEV (reference sequence). The CDR3 has 15 amino acids. Germline trimming cut 8 bases from V and 4 bases from J; bases unmatched to any gene: 13.

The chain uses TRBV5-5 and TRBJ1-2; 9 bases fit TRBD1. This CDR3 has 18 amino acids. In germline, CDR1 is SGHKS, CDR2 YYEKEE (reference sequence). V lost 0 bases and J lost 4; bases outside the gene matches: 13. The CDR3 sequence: CASSLVSTYRGLSYGYTF. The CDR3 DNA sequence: TGTGCCAGCAGCTTGGTTTCCACTTACAGGGGGCTCAGCTATGGCTACACCTTC.

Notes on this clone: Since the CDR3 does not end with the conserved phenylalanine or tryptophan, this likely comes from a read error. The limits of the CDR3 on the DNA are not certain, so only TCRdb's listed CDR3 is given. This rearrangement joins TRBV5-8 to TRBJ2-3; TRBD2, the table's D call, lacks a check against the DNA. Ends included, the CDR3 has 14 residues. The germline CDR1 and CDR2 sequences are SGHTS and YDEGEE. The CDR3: CASSFQPLAAAGGY.

In nucleotides, the CDR3 is TGTGCCATCAGTCCCCACGGCCGCAAGGCGGGTCAGGGGAGTGGTAATTCACCCCTCCACTTT. It is translated as CAISPHGRKAGQGSGNSPLHF. V and J are TRBV10-3 and TRBJ1-6; tentative D call: TRBD1 (6 bases). The CDR3 is made up of 21 amino acids. Trimming cost V 5 bases and J 6 bases, with 32 bases left between them. Per the germline V gene, CDR1 is ENHRY and CDR2 is SYGVKD.

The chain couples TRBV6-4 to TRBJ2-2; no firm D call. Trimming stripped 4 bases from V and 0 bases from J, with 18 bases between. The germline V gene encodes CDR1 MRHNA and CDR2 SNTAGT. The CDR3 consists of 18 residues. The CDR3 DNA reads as TGTGCCAGCAGTGGCTCATCGTGGTCGGTCGCGAACACCGGGGAGCTGTTTTTT. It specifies CASSGSSWSVANTGELFF.

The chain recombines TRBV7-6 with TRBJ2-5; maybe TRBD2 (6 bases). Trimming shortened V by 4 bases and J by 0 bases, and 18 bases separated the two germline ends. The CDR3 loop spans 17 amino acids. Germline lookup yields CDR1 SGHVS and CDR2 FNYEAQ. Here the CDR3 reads CASSSLGVAAYQETQYF. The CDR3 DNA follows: TGTGCCAGCAGCTCCCTTGGGGTAGCGGCGTACCAAGAGACCCAGTACTTC.

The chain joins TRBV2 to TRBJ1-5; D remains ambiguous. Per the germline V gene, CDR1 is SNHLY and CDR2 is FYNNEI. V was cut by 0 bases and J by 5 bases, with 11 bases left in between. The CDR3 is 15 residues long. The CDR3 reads CASSEARGGYQPQHF. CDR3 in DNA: TGTGCCAGCAGTGAAGCGCGGGGAGGATATCAGCCCCAGCATTTT.

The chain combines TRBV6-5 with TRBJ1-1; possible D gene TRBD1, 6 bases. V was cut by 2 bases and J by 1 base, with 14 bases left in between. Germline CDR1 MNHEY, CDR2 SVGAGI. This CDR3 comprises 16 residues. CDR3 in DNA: TGTGCCAGCAGTTACGACAGGCGGCCCTCGAACACTGAAGCTTTCTTT. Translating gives CASSYDRRPSNTEAFF.

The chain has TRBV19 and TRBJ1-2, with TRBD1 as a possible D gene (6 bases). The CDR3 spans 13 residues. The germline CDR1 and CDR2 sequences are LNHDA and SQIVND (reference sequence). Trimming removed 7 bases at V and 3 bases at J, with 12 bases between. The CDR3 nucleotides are TGTGCCAGTACCTCGGACAGCTACTATGGCTACACCTTC. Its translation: CASTSDSYYGYTF.

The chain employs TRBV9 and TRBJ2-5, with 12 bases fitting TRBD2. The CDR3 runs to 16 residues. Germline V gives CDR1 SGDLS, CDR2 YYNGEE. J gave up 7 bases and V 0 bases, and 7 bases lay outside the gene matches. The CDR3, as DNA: TGTGCCAGCAGCGTAGGTCTAGCGGGGGGGCATGGGACCCAGTACTTC. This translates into CASSVGLAGGHGTQYF.

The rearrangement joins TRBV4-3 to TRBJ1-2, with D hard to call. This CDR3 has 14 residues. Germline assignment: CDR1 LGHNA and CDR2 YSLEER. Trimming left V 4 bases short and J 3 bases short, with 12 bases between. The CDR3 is CASSPLEGDYGYTF. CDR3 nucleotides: TGCGCCAGCAGCCCATTGGAGGGAGACTATGGCTACACCTTC.

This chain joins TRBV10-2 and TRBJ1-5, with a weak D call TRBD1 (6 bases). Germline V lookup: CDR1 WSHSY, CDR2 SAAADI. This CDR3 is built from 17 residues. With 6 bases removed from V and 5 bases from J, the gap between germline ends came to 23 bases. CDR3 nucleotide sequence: TGCGCCAGCAGCCCCGGGGGGGGCATATCGGGCGATCAGCCCCAGCATTTT. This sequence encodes CASSPGGGISGDQPQHF.

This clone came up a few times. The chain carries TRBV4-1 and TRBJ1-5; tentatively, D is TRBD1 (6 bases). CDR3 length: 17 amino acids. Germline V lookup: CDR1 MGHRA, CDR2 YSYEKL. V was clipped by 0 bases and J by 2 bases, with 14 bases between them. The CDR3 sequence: CASSQDWGRGGNQPQHF. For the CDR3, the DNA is TGCGCCAGCAGCCAAGATTGGGGCAGGGGTGGCAATCAGCCCCAGCATTTT.

CDR3 coding DNA: TGTGCCAGCAGCATCGGAGGGTCATATAATTCACCCCTCCACTTT. Encoded protein: CASSIGGSYNSPLHF. This chain joins TRBV7-2 and TRBJ1-6; the D is unclear. The V end was cut by 5 bases, the J end by 4 bases, with 12 bases between. Germline V lookup: CDR1 SGHTA, CDR2 FQGNSA. CDR3 length: 15 residues.

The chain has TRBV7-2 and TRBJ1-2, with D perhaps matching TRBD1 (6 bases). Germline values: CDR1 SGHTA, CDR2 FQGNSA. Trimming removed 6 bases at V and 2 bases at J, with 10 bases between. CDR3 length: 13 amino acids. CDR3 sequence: CASRYGQNYGYTF. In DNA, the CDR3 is TGTGCCAGCAGATACGGACAGAACTATGGCTACACCTTC.

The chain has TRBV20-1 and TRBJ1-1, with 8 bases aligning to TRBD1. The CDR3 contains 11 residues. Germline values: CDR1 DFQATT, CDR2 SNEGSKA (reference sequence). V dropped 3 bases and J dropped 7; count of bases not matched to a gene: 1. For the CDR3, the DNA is TGCAGTGCTAGGGACAGGGATGAAGCTTTCTTT. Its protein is CSARDRDEAFF.

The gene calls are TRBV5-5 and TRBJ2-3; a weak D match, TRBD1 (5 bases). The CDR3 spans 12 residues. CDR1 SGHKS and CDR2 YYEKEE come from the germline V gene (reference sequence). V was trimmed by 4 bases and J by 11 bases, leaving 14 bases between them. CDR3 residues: CASSADSNLQYF. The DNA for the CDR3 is TGTGCCAGCAGCGCCGACAGTAATTTGCAGTATTTT. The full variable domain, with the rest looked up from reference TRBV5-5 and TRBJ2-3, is DAGVTQSPTHLIKTRGQQVTLRCSPISGHKSVSWYQQVLGQGPQFIFQYYEKEERGRGNFPDRFSARQFPNYSSELNVNALLLGDSALYLCASSADSNLQYFGPGTRLTVL.